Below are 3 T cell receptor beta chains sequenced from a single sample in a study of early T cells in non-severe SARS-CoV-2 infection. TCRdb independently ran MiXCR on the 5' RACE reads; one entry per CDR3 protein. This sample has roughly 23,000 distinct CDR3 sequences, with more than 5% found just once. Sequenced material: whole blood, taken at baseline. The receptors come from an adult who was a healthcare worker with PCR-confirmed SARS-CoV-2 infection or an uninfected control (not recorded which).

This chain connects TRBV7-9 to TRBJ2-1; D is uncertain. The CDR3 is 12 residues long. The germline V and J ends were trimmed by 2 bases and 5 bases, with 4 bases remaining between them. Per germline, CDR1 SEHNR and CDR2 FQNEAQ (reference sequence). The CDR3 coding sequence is TGTGCCAGCAGCTTAATCCACAATGAGCAGTTCTTC. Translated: CASSLIHNEQFF.

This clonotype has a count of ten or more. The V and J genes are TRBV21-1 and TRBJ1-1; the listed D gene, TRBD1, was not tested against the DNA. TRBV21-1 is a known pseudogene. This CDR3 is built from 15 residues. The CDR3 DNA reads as TGTGCCAGCAGCAGGTGTCCAGGGTGGGACACTGAAGCTTTCTTT. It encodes CASSRCPGWDTEAFF.

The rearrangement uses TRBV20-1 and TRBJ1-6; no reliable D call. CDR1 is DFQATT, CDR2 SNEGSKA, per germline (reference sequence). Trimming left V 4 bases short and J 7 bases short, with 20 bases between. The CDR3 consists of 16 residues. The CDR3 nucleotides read TGCAGTGCTACCGACCCCGCTTCGACAAGAAATTCACCCCTCCACTTT. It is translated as CSATDPASTRNSPLHF.